These 15 T cell receptor beta chains were sequenced from one sample in a study of T cells after yellow fever vaccination. TCRdb re-called the 5' RACE reads through MiXCR, storing one row per CDR3 protein. The table records 110,000 to 150,000 distinct CDR3 sequences, just over 6.5% of them present only once. The sample here was CD4+ T cells sorted from PBMCs, taken 10 days after the yellow fever booster vaccination. The receptors derive from a man under 40 who received the YFV17D yellow fever vaccine.

The sample holds many counts of this clonotype. This rearrangement joins TRBV6-2 or TRBV6-3 to TRBJ2-7; 10 nucleotides align to TRBD1. Germline CDR1 and CDR2: MNHEY and SVGEGT. V dropped 5 bases and J dropped 3; count of bases not matched to a gene: 10. The CDR3 has 16 amino acids. CDR3 sequence: CASSGTGQGTYYEQYF. For the CDR3, the DNA is TGTGCCAGCAGTGGGACGGGACAGGGGACATACTACGAGCAGTACTTC.

The chain is built from TRBV20-1 and TRBJ2-1; 8 bases agree with TRBD2. The germline V gene encodes CDR1 DFQATT and CDR2 SNEGSKA (reference sequence). The CDR3 sequence is 12 residues long. J lost 15 bases, V lost 3 bases, and 10 bases had no gene match. CDR3 region: CSASLGVGGVFF. CDR3 bases: TGCAGTGCTAGCTTAGGGGTCGGGGGGGTGTTCTTC.

This clonotype was seen ten or more times. The chain couples TRBV6-2 or TRBV6-3 to TRBJ1-5, with 8 bases identical to TRBD1. The CDR3 has 17 amino acids. The junction had 10 bases not matched to a gene; V was cut back by 6 bases and J by 0 bases. Germline V gene sequence: CDR1 MNHEY, CDR2 SVGEGT. CDR3 nucleotide sequence: TGTGCCAGCAGACCGTTCTTGGGACAGGCTAGCAATCAGCCCCAGCATTTT. Translation gives CASRPFLGQASNQPQHF.

The table lists this clonotype with a few counts. The chain uses TRBV5-4 and TRBJ2-6; D call uncertain. The CDR3 loop spans 18 amino acids. Germline V CDR1 and CDR2: SGHNT, YYREEE (reference sequence). V was trimmed by 1 base and J by 0 bases, leaving 14 bases between them. The CDR3 region is CASSLILLSTSGANVLTF. In DNA form, the CDR3 reads TGTGCCAGCAGCTTGATCCTATTATCGACCTCTGGGGCCAACGTCCTGACTTTC.

This clonotype was observed at least ten times. This sequence joins TRBV11-3 and TRBJ2-2; no clear D gene. This CDR3 spans 13 amino acids. Germline lookup yields CDR1 SGHNT and CDR2 YENEEA. V dropped 4 bases and J dropped 7 bases, with 10 bases sitting between them. CDR3 nucleotide sequence: TGTGCCAGCAGCTATGGTCACGGCGGGGAGCTGTTTTTT. It encodes CASSYGHGGELFF. The full variable domain, completed using reference TRBV11-3 and TRBJ2-2, is EAGVVQSPRYKIIEKKQPVAFWCNPISGHNTLYWYLQNLGQGPELLIRYENEEAVDDSQLPKDRFSAERLKGVDSTLKIQPAELGDSAVYLCASSYGHGGELFFGEGSRLTVL.

This clonotype was counted ten times or more. As DNA, the CDR3 is TGTGCCAGTAGTATATCAAGGAGGAACACTGAAGCTTTCTTT. Protein product: CASSISRRNTEAFF. The chain combines TRBV19 with TRBJ1-1; D remains ambiguous. This CDR3 is built from 14 residues. CDR1 and CDR2 from the germline V gene are LNHDA and SQIVND (reference sequence). With 2 bases removed from V and 1 base from J, the gap between germline ends came to 8 bases.

The V gene is TRBV18, the J gene TRBJ2-7, with unresolved D. The V end was cut by 6 bases, the J end by 1 base, with 13 bases between. This CDR3 spans 14 amino acids. Germline V gives CDR1 KGHSH, CDR2 LQKENI. The DNA for the CDR3 is TGTGCCAGCTCCCCCGGGCTAGTTTCCTACGAGCAGTACTTC. Its translation is CASSPGLVSYEQYF.

The sample holds many counts of this clonotype. The V gene is TRBV12-3 or TRBV12-4, the J gene TRBJ2-4, with D perhaps TRBD1 (5 bases). Deletions cut 5 bases from V and 7 bases from J, with 12 bases between. This CDR3 spans 13 amino acids. The CDR3 DNA reads TGTGCCAGCAGTCTTAACAGGTGGAACATTCAGTACTTC. It codes for CASSLNRWNIQYF.

Ten or more counts support this clonotype. The J gene is TRBJ2-1, the V gene TRBV7-9; 7 nucleotides align to TRBD1. Trimming cost V 7 bases and J 3 bases; bases outside gene matches: 6. The CDR3 runs 14 residues. Germline V gene sequence: CDR1 SEHNR, CDR2 FQNEAQ (reference sequence). DNA for the CDR3: TGTGCCAGCACAGGGACAGAGAACTACAATGAGCAGTTCTTC. Encoded protein: CASTGTENYNEQFF.

This chain connects TRBV10-3 to TRBJ2-3; no definite D call. In germline, CDR1 is ENHRY, CDR2 SYGVKD. CDR3 length: 12 amino acids. Trimming took off 0 bases at V and 4 bases at J, with 2 bases between the two ends. For the CDR3, the DNA is TGTGCCATCAGTGAGTCCCCAGATACGCAGTATTTT. Translating gives CAISESPDTQYF.

This clonotype has a count of ten or more. The V gene is TRBV27, the J gene TRBJ1-4; D possibly corresponds to TRBD1 (5 bases). Germline loops: CDR1 MNHEY, CDR2 SMNVEV (reference sequence). V was trimmed by 3 bases and J by 4 bases, leaving 9 bases between them. The CDR3 runs to 14 residues. In DNA, the CDR3 is TGTGCCAGCAGTTTCCAGGGTAGTAATGAAAAACTGTTTTTT. Its translation is CASSFQGSNEKLFF.

The rearrangement joins TRBV5-1 to TRBJ2-7; D may match TRBD1 or TRBD2 (5 bases each). Per germline, CDR1 SGHRS and CDR2 YFSETQ. This CDR3 region has 14 residues. The ends were cut back, 0 bases at V and 3 bases at J, with 10 bases in the middle. Written as DNA, the CDR3 is TGCGCCAGCAGCTTGGCTCAGGGAGACTACGAGCAGTACTTC. Amino acids: CASSLAQGDYEQYF.

Note on this clonotype: A much larger clone lies one base from this, so it may be a read error. The conserved final phenylalanine or tryptophan is absent from the CDR3, which likely points to a read error. The J gene is TRBJ2-7, the V gene TRBV4-2; 7 positions agree with TRBD1. Trimming removed 4 bases from V and 4 bases from J; junction bases left unmatched: 4. Per the germline V gene, CDR1 is LGHNA and CDR2 is YNFKEQ. This CDR3 region has 13 residues. The DNA for the CDR3 is TGTGCCAGCAGCCCCCAGGGGGAGTACGAGCAGTACTTA. This encodes CASSPQGEYEQYL.

There are many counts of this clonotype. J is TRBJ2-7 and V is TRBV18, with D possibly TRBD1 on 5 matching bases. Germline loops: CDR1 KGHSH, CDR2 LQKENI. This CDR3 has 12 amino acids. V was clipped by 3 bases and J by 6 bases, with 9 bases between them. CDR3 region: CASSPTRGEQYF. The CDR3 DNA follows: TGTGCCAGCTCACCGACAAGGGGCGAGCAGTACTTC.

The rearrangement uses TRBV5-1 and TRBJ1-3, with D tentatively TRBD1 (6 bases). Germline CDR1 is SGHRS and CDR2 is YFSETQ. The CDR3 sequence is 16 residues long. Trimming pared 0 bases from V and 0 bases from J, leaving 10 bases between. The CDR3 loop reads CASSLAGQHSGNTIYF. CDR3 nucleotides: TGCGCCAGCAGCTTGGCCGGACAGCACTCTGGAAACACCATATATTTT.